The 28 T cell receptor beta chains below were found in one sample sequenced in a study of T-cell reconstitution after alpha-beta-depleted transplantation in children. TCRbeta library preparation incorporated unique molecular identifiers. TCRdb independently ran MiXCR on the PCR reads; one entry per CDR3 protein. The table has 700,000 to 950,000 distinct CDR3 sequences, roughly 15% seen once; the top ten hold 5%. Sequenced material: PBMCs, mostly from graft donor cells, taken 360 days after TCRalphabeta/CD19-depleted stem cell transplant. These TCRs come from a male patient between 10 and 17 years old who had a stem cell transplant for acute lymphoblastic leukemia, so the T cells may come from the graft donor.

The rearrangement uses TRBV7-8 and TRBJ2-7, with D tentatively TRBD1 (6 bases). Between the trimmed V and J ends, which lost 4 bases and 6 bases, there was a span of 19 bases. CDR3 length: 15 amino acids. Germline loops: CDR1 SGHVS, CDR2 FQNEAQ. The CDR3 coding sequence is TGTGCCAGCAGCTCAAGGACAGCACTACGGGCCGAGCAGTACTTC. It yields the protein CASSSRTALRAEQYF.

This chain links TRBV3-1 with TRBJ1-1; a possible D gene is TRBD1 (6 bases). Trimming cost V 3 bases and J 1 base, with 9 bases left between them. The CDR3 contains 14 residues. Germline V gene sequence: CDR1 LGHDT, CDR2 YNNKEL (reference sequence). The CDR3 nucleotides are TGTGCCAGCAGCCAGTGGGGGCAGAACACTGAAGCTTTCTTT. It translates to CASSQWGQNTEAFF.

CDR3 DNA sequence: TGTGCCAGCAGCGCTAAAGGGGCCTACAATCAGCCCCAGCATTTT. It is translated as CASSAKGAYNQPQHF. This chain joins TRBV25-1 and TRBJ1-5, with TRBD1 as a possible D gene (5 bases). The CDR3 totals 15 residues. V lost 6 bases and J 3 bases, leaving 15 bases between the germline ends. From germline, CDR1 is MGHDK and CDR2 SYGVNS.

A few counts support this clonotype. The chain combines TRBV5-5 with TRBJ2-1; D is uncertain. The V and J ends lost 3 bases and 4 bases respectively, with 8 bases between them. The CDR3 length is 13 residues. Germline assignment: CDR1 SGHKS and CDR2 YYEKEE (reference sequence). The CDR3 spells CASSSIRYNEQFF. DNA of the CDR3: TGTGCCAGCAGCTCGATACGTTACAATGAGCAGTTCTTC.

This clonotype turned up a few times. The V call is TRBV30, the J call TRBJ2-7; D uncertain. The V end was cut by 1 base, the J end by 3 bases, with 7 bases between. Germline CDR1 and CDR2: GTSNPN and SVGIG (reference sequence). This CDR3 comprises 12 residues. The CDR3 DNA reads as TGTGCCTGGAGTGAAGGCGACTACGAGCAGTACTTC. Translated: CAWSEGDYEQYF.

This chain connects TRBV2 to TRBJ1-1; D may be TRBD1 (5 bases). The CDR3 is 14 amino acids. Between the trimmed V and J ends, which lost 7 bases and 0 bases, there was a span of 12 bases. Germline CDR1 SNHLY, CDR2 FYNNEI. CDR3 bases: TGTGCCAGCATTTGGGGCAGGCTGAACACTGAAGCTTTCTTT. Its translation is CASIWGRLNTEAFF.

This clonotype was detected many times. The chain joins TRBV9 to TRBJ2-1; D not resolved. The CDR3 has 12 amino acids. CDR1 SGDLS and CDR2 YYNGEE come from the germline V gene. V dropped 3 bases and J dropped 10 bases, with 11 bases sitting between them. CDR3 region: CASSGGFWEQFF. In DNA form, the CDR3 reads TGTGCCAGCAGCGGGGGATTCTGGGAGCAGTTCTTC.

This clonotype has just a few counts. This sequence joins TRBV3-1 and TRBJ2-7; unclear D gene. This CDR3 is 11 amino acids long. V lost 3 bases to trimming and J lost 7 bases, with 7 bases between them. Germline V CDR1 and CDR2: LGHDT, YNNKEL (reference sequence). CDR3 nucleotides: TGTGCCAGCAGCCACCCCGGTGAGCAGTACTTC. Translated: CASSHPGEQYF.

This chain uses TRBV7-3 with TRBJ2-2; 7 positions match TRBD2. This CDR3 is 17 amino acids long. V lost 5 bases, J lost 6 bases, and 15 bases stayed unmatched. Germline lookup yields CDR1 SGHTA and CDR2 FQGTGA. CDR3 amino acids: CASSHLTGGFAPGELFF. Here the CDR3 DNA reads TGTGCCAGCAGCCACCTCACCGGGGGGTTCGCCCCCGGGGAGCTGTTTTTT.

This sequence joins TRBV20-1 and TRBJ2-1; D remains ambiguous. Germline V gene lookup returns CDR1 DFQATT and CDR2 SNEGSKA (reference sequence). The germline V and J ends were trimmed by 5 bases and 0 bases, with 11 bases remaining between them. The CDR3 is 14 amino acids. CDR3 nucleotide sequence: TGCAGTGCTCCTCGTACGCACTCCTACAATGAGCAGTTCTTC. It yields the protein CSAPRTHSYNEQFF.

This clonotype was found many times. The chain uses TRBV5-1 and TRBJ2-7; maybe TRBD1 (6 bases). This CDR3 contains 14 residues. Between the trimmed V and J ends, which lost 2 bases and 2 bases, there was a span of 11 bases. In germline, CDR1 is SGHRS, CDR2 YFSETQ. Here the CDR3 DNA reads TGCGCCAGCAGCTTTTCAGGGGTTCCCTACGAGCAGTACTTC. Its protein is CASSFSGVPYEQYF.

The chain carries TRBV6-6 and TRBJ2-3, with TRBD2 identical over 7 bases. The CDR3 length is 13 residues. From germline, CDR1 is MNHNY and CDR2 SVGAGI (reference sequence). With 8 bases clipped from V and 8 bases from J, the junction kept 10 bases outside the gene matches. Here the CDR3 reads CASDRDYLGTQYF. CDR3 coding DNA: TGTGCCAGCGATCGGGACTACCTCGGTACGCAGTATTTT.

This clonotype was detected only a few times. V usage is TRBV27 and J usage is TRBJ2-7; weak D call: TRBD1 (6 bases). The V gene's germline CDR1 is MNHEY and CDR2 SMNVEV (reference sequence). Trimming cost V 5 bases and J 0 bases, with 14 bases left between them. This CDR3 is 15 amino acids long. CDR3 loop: CASSGIGGPSYEQYF. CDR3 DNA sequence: TGTGCCAGCAGTGGGATAGGGGGTCCCTCCTACGAGCAGTACTTC.

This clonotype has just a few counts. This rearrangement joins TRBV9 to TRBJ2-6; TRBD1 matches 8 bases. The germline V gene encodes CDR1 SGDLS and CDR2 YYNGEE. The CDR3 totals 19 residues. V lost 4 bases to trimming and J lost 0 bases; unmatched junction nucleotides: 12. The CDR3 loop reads CASSPNSDRVFSGANVLTF. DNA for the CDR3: TGTGCCAGCAGCCCTAACTCGGACAGGGTCTTCTCTGGGGCCAACGTCCTGACTTTC.

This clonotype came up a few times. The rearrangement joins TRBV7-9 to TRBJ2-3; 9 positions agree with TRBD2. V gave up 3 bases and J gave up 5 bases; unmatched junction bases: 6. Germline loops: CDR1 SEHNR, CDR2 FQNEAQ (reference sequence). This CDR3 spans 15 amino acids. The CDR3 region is CASSLKTSGLDTQYF. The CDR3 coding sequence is TGTGCCAGCAGCTTGAAGACTAGCGGATTAGATACGCAGTATTTT.

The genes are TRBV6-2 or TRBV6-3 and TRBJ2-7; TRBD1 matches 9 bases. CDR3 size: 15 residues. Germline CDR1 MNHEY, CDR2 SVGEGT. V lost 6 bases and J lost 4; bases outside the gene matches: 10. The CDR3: CASSSPGQGGYEQYF. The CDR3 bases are TGTGCCAGCAGCTCTCCGGGACAGGGAGGGTACGAGCAGTACTTC.

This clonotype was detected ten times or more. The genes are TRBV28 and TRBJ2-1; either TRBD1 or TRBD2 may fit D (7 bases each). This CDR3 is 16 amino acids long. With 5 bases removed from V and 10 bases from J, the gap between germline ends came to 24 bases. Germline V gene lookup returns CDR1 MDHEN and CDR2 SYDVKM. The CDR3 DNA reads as TGTGCCAGCAGTCTAGGGGGCGCTTCGGGGGGACAGGAGCAGTTCTTC. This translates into CASSLGGASGGQEQFF. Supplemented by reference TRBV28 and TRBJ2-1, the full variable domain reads DVKVTQSSRYLVKRTGEKVFLECVQDMDHENMFWYRQDPGLGLRLIYFSYDVKMKEKGDIPEGYSVSREKKERFSLILESASTNQTSMYLCASSLGGASGGQEQFFGPGTRLTVL.

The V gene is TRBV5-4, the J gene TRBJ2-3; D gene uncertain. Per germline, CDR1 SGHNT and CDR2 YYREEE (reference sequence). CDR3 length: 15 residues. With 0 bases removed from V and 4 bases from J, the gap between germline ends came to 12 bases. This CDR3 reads CASSLGALGSDTQYF. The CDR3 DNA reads TGTGCCAGCAGCTTGGGAGCCTTGGGGTCAGATACGCAGTATTTT.

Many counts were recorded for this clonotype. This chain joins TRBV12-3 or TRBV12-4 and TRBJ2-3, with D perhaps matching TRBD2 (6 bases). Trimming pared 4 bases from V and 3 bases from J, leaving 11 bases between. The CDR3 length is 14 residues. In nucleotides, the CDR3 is TGTGCCAGCAGTTGGGCTAGCGCGACAGATACGCAGTATTTT. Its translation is CASSWASATDTQYF.

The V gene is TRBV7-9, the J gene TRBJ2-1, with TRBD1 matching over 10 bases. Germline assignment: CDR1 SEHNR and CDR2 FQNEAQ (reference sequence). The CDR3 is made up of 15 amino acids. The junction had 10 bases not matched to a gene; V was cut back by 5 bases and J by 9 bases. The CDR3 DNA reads TGTGCCAGCAGCGTCCCGGGACAGGGGATAGGTGAGCAGTTCTTC. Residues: CASSVPGQGIGEQFF.

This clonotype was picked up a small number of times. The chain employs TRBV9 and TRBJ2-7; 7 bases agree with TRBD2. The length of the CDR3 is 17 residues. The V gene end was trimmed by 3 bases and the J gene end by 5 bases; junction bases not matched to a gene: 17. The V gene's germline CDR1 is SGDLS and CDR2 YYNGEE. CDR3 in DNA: TGTGCCAGCAGCGCGTTCCCCTCTAGCGGTCGGGGGAACGAGCAGTACTTC. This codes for CASSAFPSSGRGNEQYF.

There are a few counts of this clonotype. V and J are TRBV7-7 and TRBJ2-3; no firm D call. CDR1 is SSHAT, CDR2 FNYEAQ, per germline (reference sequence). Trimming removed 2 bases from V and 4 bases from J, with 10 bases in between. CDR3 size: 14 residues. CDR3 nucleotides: TGTGCCAGCAGCTTAATAGGACCCTCAGATACGCAGTATTTT. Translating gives CASSLIGPSDTQYF.

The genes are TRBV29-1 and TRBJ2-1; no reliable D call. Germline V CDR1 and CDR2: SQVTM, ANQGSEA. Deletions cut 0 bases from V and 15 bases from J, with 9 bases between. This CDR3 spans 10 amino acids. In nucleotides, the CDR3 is TGCAGCGTTGAAGAGGCCTTTGGGTTCTTC. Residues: CSVEEAFGFF.

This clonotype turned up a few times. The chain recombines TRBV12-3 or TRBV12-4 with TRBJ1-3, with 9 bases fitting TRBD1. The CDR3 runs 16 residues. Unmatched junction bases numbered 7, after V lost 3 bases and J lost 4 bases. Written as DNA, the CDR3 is TGTGCCAGCAGTTTTGGGACAGGGCCACCCGGAAACACCATATATTTT. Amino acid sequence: CASSFGTGPPGNTIYF.

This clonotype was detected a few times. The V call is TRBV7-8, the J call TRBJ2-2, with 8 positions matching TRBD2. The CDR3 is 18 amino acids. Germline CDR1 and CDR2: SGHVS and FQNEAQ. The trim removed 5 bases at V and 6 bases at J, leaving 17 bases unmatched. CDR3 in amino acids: CASSRSGPGGRKAGELFF. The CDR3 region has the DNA TGTGCCAGCAGCCGTAGCGGGCCGGGGGGGCGGAAGGCCGGGGAGCTGTTTTTT.

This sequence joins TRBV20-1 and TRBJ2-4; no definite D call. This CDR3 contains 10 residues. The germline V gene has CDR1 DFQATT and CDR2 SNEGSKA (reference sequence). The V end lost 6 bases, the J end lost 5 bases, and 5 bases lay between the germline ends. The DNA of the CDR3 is TGCAGTGCCCCGGAAAACATTCAGTACTTC. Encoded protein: CSAPENIQYF.

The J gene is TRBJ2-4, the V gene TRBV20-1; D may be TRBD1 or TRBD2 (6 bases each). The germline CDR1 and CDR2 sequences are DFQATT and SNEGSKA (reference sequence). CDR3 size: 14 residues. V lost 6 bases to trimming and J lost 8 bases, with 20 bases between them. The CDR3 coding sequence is TGCAGTGCCGAGGGGGGTAGGATAGGGGACATTCAGTACTTC. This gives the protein CSAEGGRIGDIQYF.

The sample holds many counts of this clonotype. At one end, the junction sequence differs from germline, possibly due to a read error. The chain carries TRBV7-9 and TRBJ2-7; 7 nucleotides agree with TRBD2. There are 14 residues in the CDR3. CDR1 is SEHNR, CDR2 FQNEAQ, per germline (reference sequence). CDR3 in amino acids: CASSLAGFSYEQYF. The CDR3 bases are TGTGCCAGCAGTTTAGCGGGTTTTTCCTACGAGCAGTACTTC. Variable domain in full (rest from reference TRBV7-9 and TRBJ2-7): DTGVSQNPRHKITKRGQNVTFRCDPISEHNRLYWYRQTLGQGPEFLTYFQNEAQLEKSRLLSDRFSAERPKGSFSTLEIQRTEQGDSAMYLCASSLAGFSYEQYFGPGTRLTVT.